What follows are 4 T cell receptor beta chains derived from one specimen sequenced in a study of shared clonotypes between healthy human individuals. Clones were read by immunoSEQ multiplex PCR, and TCRdb kept only the in-frame ones, dropping some. Of approximately 650,000 clones in the sample, 95% to 96% are singletons; the top ten hold over 0.09%. Terminally differentiated effector memory CD45RA+ cells were excluded from the naive CD8 cells, which were CD45RO-negative and positively selected for CCR7. What was sequenced was naive CD8+ T cells sorted from blood. The origin of the receptors is a woman between 25 and 40 years old in good health.

The DNA of the CDR3 is TGCAGCGTTGAAGGGTCCCGGGACAGGTTGAACACTGAAGCTTTCTTT. Amino acids: CSVEGSRDRLNTEAFF. This chain connects TRBV29-1 to TRBJ1-1, with 8 bases aligning to TRBD1. The CDR3 sequence is 16 residues long. The V gene's germline CDR1 is SQVTM and CDR2 ANQGSEA. Trimming at V came to 1 base and at J to 0 bases, leaving 7 bases not matched to a gene.

The chain combines TRBV19 with TRBJ1-1, with 8 bases fitting TRBD1. There are 15 residues in the CDR3. Germline lookup yields CDR1 LNHDA and CDR2 SQIVND (reference sequence). Unmatched junction bases numbered 7, after V lost 4 bases and J lost 3 bases. The CDR3 DNA is TGTGCCAGTAGTACATTATACAGGGGGGACACTGAAGCTTTCTTT. It is translated as CASSTLYRGDTEAFF.

The CDR3 region has the DNA TGTGCCAGCAGCTCCCCTTCCGGACAGGGGCGGCAAGAGACCCAGTACTTC. Translating it yields CASSSPSGQGRQETQYF. The chain joins TRBV7-6 to TRBJ2-5, with TRBD1 matching over 9 bases. Germline values: CDR1 SGHVS, CDR2 FNYEAQ. The CDR3 is made up of 17 amino acids. V shed 4 bases and J 2 bases; nucleotides not matched to a gene: 11.

J is TRBJ1-2 and V is TRBV6-1, with TRBD1 matching 7 bases. Per germline, CDR1 MNHNS and CDR2 SASEGT. This CDR3 region has 14 residues. V was pared by 3 bases and J by 3 bases, with 4 bases of the junction left unmatched. CDR3: CASSDNRGYYGYTF. CDR3 bases: TGTGCCAGCAGTGACAACAGGGGCTACTATGGCTACACCTTC.